This T cell receptor beta chain originates from a study of control samples from healthy donors and cancer patients. Germline V lookup: CDR1 MDHEN, CDR2 SYDVKM. The V and J ends lost 3 bases and 3 bases respectively, with 9 bases between them. There are 13 residues in the CDR3. Only in-frame clones appear in the TCRdb table, and some are missing; sequencing was by immunoSEQ multiplex PCR. The data contain tens of thousands of clones, 85% to 95% of them singletons. Input material: blood. The J gene is TRBJ2-7, the V gene TRBV28, with D tentatively TRBD1 (6 bases). This sequence originates from a man aged 25 to 40 in good health. The CDR3, as DNA: TGTGCCAGCAGTTTCGGGACACACTACGAGCAGTACTTC. Protein: CASSFGTHYEQYF.